This T cell receptor (beta chain) was profiled in a study of blood T cell repertoires in COVID-19 (dated by TCRdb to the early 2020s). For the study in its entirety: Samples from collaborators originated in the United States, Italy and Spain and spanned both the acute and convalescent phases of COVID-19. The material from the prospective study consisted of cDNA or gDNA derived from T cells, B-cell-depleted T cells, or PBMCs. The dataset comprised deeply sampled blood TCRbeta repertoires from subjects exposed to, actively infected with, or recovered from COVID-19. The repertoires were made available in a free public database intended to serve as a resource for research on the immune response to SARS-CoV-2. The samples were drawn from two sources: the first 160 participants of the ongoing ImmuneRACE study, and 1,000 to 1,500 subjects contributed by 6 global collaborators. Nearly every sample came with metadata listing a de-identified subject ID, COVID-19 status, age in years and sex. Where available, HLA class I and class II types were obtained from metadata supplied by the sample provider rather than from assay-based typing. What the authors observed across the whole study: The amount of clinical and demographic metadata varied by source and participant and was provided uncurated.

As for this clone: Its antigen has not been determined. Base qualities are missing; no much larger clone stands one base away.

The immunoSEQ Assay, a bias-controlled multiplex PCR, was used to amplify TCRbeta CDR3 regions from genomic DNA. On the study's bioinformatics: The number of nucleated cells in each sample was estimated by amplification of reference gene primers within the assay. Sequence reads were collapsed and filtered to measure the absolute abundance of every unique TCRbeta CDR3 rearrangement. For each sample, productive Simpson clonality was calculated as the square root of Simpson's diversity index over productive rearrangements. TCRdb re-hosts the immuneACCESS table, in-frame sequences only. Its copies lack some clones; in the studies checked, an unresolved V gene accounts for under half of them, and the cause for the rest is not known. The V and J calls and clone size are taken from that table; D and trimming were inferred from the DNA. The sample data list about 190,000 clones, and around 83% of these were observed just once. The ten largest make up roughly 2.9% of the sample.

Whole blood was collected in K2EDTA tubes by collaborating institutions according to the institutions' own protocols. For TCRbeta analysis, collaborator samples were shipped as frozen whole blood, as isolated PBMCs, or as DNA extracted from either sample type. Taken from cysteine to phenylalanine, the CDR3 has 11 residues. The sequence is cut down to CDR3 DNA, 33 bases in frame from base 1. Trimming removed 2 bases from V and 9 bases from J, leaving 8 bases between the germline ends. From a lookup of the germline V gene, CDR1 and CDR2 are SGHRS and YFSETQ. Recombination connected TRBV5-1 to TRBJ1-2, and the D gene may be TRBD1, 5 bases matching. Sequencing was done on a sample of peripheral blood. This TCR was sampled from a woman in her twenties or thirties with active or convalescent COVID-19. The DNA sequence follows: TGCGCCAGCAGCTTAACAGGAAGCTACACCTTC. Translated, this gives CASSLTGSYTF. With the rest looked up from the reference TRBV5-1 and TRBJ1-2 genes rather than sequenced, the full variable domain is KAGVTQTPRYLIKTRGQQVTLSCSPISGHRSVSWYQQTPGQGLQFLFEYFSETQRNKGNFPGRFSGRQFSNSRSEMNVSTLELGDSALYLCASSLTGSYTFGSGTRLTVV.